This passage covers 4 T cell receptor beta chains from one sample sequenced in a study of T-cell memory formation after mild COVID-19. TCRdb recomputed calls from the 5' RACE reads with MiXCR, one row per CDR3 protein. The table includes about 270,000 distinct CDR3 sequences, 15% detected once. Material for sequencing was PBMCs or a T cell subset sorted from them (not recorded which). The receptors derive from an adult woman who had mild COVID-19 (a few samples of this study predate the infection). Cell type and time point are not known.

This clonotype was recorded at least ten times. This chain links TRBV5-1 with TRBJ2-5; D uncertain. This CDR3 spans 14 amino acids. Germline CDR1 reads SGHRS; CDR2 reads YFSETQ. Between the trimmed V and J ends, which lost 1 base and 3 bases, there was a span of 10 bases. CDR3 DNA: TGCGCCAGCAGCTTGTCCGGGCTAGAAGAGACCCAGTACTTC. It yields the protein CASSLSGLEETQYF.

The table lists this clonotype with many counts. This chain joins TRBV20-1 and TRBJ1-4; D gene ambiguous. The germline V gene encodes CDR1 DFQATT and CDR2 SNEGSKA (reference sequence). The CDR3 length is 12 residues. V gave up 2 bases and J gave up 3 bases, with 4 bases separating them. CDR3 sequence (DNA): TGCAGTGCTAGATTCGCTAATGAAAAACTGTTTTTT. It encodes CSARFANEKLFF.

A few counts support this clonotype. The chain carries TRBV7-9 and TRBJ1-5; the D gene is possibly TRBD1 (5 bases). Germline V gene lookup returns CDR1 SEHNR and CDR2 FQNEAQ (reference sequence). The CDR3 extends over 14 amino acids. Trimming pared 4 bases from V and 9 bases from J, leaving 16 bases between. DNA for the CDR3: TGTGCCAGCAGCTCCGGCGCCGTCGGGGGGCCCCAGCATTTT. It yields the protein CASSSGAVGGPQHF.

J is TRBJ2-1 and V is TRBV12-5; TRBD2 is a possible D gene (5 bases). The germline V gene has CDR1 LGHNT and CDR2 FRNRAP. The ends were cut back, 6 bases at V and 7 bases at J, with 16 bases in the middle. This CDR3 spans 14 amino acids. CDR3 protein: CASGTRSEGNEQFF. The DNA of the CDR3 is TGTGCTAGTGGGACCCGCTCCGAGGGAAATGAGCAGTTCTTC.